Given below is one TCR beta chain in context. Its antigen is not yet known. The CDR3 regions of human TCRbeta chains were analyzed by immunosequencing. For the original study's pipeline: TCRs in the repertoires were matched against a reference library of SARS-CoV-2-specific TCRs that had been generated with the MIRA antigen-specificity platform. Breadth was defined as the fraction of unique TCRs that were SARS-CoV-2-associated. Depth was defined as the fraction of total T cells that were SARS-CoV-2-associated. Using the MIRA data, every spike-specific TCR was mapped to the spike region that the TCR reacted to and assigned to either a CD4 or a CD8 class. Log10-transformed breadth and depth values were compared by one-way ANOVA with Sidak's multiple comparisons tests. TCRdb provides this immuneACCESS table in a form limited to in-frame rearrangements. Some clones are lacking; in checked studies, under half of them reflect an unresolved V gene, and why the rest are absent is not known. V, J and clone size are taken as reported in that table, and D and trimming were inferred from the DNA itself. The sample table includes over 130,000 clones. The top ten hold roughly 2% of the sample.

The intended sense of this specimen's time point label: baseline before first vaccination. Vaccinee samples were obtained from the UK trials COV001 and COV002, which included a single-blind randomized controlled phase 2/3 trial of AZD1222 (ChAdOx1 nCoV-19) in healthy adults. For TCRbeta chain sequencing, PBMC samples from trial participants were taken at day 0 and at day 28 after the second dose. These data come from a study of T cell responses to AZD1222 COVID-19 vaccine (dated by TCRdb to 2020 to 2023). Regarding the study in general: TCR sequencing covered over 230 trial participants: 200 to 220 given two doses of AZD1222 and 26 given two doses of MenACWY control vaccine. Trial participants were enrolled by age into subgroups of 18-55, 56-69 and 70-plus years, and around 140, 26 and 57 TCR-sequenced participants, respectively, were included in these subgroups.

The full study reports these points: Participants were mostly white British, with more females than males. The authors suggested clonal diversity may have been underestimated. In the small 56-69-year group, the increase in depth fell short of significance, most likely because of low power. Spike-specific TCR breadth and depth rose significantly after two AZD1222 doses compared with day 0 and with MenACWY recipients. Epitopes outside the regions mutated in the B.1.351 and B.1.1.7 variants were reportedly recognized by nearly half of the unique spike-specific TCRs. Vaccine-associated CD4 TCRs spanned the whole spike protein, with dominant responses in regions 160-218 and 743-854. Conclusions about previously exposed vaccinees were limited because only five to seven AZD1222 recipients were SARS-CoV-2 seropositive at baseline. Because no samples from the day 14 peak response were available, repertoires could be characterized only after the peak T cell response.

This receptor was taken from an adult in good health. Sequencing was done on a sample of peripheral blood.

The DNA sequence is TGTGCCAGCAGTTTAGGCAGAAACACTGAAGCTTTCTTT. Its coded protein is CASSLGRNTEAFF. In this chain, TRBV27 is recombined with TRBJ1-1, with no reliable assignment of the D segment. Counted from cysteine to phenylalanine, this CDR3 has 13 amino acids. Just the 39-base CDR3 DNA is kept, in frame starting at base 1. The germline V gene (reference sequence) sets CDR1 to MNHEY and CDR2 to SMNVEV. Between the V and J ends, shortened by 2 bases and 2 bases respectively, the junction contains 6 bases.